A selection of T cell receptor beta chains follows, all from one sample in a study of CD8+ T cells in alopecia areata. Profiled with immunoSEQ multiplex PCR; TCRdb holds only in-frame clones, not every one. The sample has around 10,000 clones, around three fifths seen once. The sequencing used skin, collected at week 0. Receptors originate from a human donor with alopecia areata. Each CDR3 is given with its conserved first and last residue. The D gene is left open where the match is weak. Clone size is stated in some rows and not others, as once, few, many or a class when expanded.

.	TRBV7-8	TRBJ2-6	.	CASSHSLRGSGANVLTF	TGTGCCAGCAGCCATTCTCTCAGGGGCTCTGGGGCCAACGTCCTGACTTTC
.	TRBV5-1	TRBJ1-1	.	CASSLDFRGNTEAFF	TGCGCCAGCAGCTTGGATTTCCGGGGAAACACTGAAGCTTTCTTT
.	TRBV6-5	TRBJ2-7	TRBD2	CASSYTPGRGGREQYF	TGTGCCAGCAGTTACACTCCCGGGCGGGGGGGCCGGGAGCAGTACTTC
.	TRBV29-1	TRBJ2-7	.	CSVISYTTGLYEQYF	TGCAGCGTTATTAGCTACACCACGGGCCTCTACGAGCAGTACTTC
.	TRBV28	TRBJ1-2	.	CASRRTVQVDYGYTF	TGTGCCAGCAGGCGGACAGTCCAAGTGGACTATGGCTACACCTTC
.	TRBV6-5	TRBJ1-3	TRBD1	CASSRDRVPGNTIYF	TGTGCCAGCAGTCGCGACAGGGTACCTGGAAACACCATATATTTT
.	TRBV4-1	TRBJ2-1	.	CASSQVDLLIYNEQFF	TGCGCCAGCAGCCAAGTAGACTTACTTATTTACAATGAGCAGTTCTTC
.	TRBV4-2	TRBJ1-5	.	CASSQDQWGHSYQPQHF	TGTGCCAGCAGCCAAGACCAGTGGGGACATTCTTATCAGCCCCAGCATTTT
once	TRBV12-5	TRBJ2-5	.	CASGFGGFQETQYF	TGTGCTAGTGGTTTTGGCGGATTCCAAGAGACCCAGTACTTC
.	TRBV10-3	TRBJ2-1	.	CAISASLLRASGTYNEQFF	TGTGCCATCAGTGCTAGTCTCTTACGGGCATCGGGCACCTACAATGAGCAGTTCTTC
.	TRBV4-1	TRBJ2-7	.	CASSQGDSTYEQYF	TGCGCCAGCAGCCAAGGCGACAGTACCTACGAGCAGTACTTC
.	TRBV5-1	TRBJ2-7	TRBD2	CASSFSSSGGLYEQYF	TGCGCCAGCAGCTTTTCCTCTAGCGGAGGGCTCTACGAGCAGTACTTC
.	TRBV19	TRBJ2-7	TRBD2	CASSVGLAGGYEQYF	TGTGCCAGTAGTGTGGGACTAGCGGGAGGCTACGAGCAGTACTTC
.	TRBV28	TRBJ2-7	.	CASSSLAGSSYEQYF	TGTGCCAGCAGTTCCCTAGCTGGGAGCTCCTACGAGCAGTACTTC
.	TRBV30	TRBJ1-2	.	CAWSGGVFYGYTF	TGTGCCTGGAGTGGAGGGGTTTTTTACGGCTACACCTTC
.	TRBV14	TRBJ1-1	.	CASSQDMRVTEAFF	TGTGCCAGCAGCCAGGACATGAGGGTCACTGAAGCTTTCTTT
.	TRBV7-2	TRBJ2-1	.	CASSLDRINEQFF	TGTGCCAGCAGCTTAGACAGGATCAATGAGCAGTTCTTC